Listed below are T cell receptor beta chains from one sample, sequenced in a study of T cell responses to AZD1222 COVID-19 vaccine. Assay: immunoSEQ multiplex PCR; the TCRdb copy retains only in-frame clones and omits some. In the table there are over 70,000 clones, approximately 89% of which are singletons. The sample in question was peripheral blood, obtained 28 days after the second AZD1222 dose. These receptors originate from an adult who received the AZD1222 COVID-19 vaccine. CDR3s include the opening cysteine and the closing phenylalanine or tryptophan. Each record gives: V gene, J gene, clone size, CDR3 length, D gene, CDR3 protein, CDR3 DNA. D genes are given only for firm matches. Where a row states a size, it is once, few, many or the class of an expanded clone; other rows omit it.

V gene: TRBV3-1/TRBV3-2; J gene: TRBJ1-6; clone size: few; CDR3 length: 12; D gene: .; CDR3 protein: CASSQSASPLHF; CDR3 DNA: TGTGCCAGCAGCCAATCGGCTTCACCCCTCCACTTT
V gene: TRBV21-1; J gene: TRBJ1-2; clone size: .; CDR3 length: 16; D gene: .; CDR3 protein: CASSKVGGQGAEGYTF; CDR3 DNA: TGTGCCAGCAGCAAAGTCGGGGGACAGGGGGCGGAGGGCTACACCTTC
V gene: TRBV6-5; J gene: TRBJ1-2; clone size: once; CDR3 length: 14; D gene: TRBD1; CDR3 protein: CASSGQGKGYGYTF; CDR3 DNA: TGTGCCAGCAGCGGACAGGGAAAGGGATATGGCTACACCTTC
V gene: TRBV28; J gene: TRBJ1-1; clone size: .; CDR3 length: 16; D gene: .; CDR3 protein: CASSAADRPGLDEAFF; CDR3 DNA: TGTGCCAGCAGCGCCGCCGACCGGCCCGGGCTCGATGAAGCTTTCTTT
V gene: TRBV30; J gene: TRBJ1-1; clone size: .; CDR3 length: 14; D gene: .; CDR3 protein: CAWGQGGLNTEAFF; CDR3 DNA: TGTGCCTGGGGACAAGGGGGGTTGAACACTGAAGCTTTCTTT
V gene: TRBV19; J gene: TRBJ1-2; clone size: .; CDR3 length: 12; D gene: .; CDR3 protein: CASTRGLTGYTF; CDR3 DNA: TGTGCCAGTACTCGAGGGCTTACTGGCTACACCTTC
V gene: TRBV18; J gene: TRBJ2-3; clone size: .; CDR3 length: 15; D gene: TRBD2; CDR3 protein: CASSPLAGGTDTQYF; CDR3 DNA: TGTGCCAGCTCACCCCTAGCGGGGGGCACAGATACGCAGTATTTT
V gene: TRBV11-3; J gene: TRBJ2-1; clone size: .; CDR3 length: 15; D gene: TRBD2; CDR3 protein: CASSLVGGSNNEQFF; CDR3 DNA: TGTGCCAGCAGCTTAGTAGGCGGGAGTAACAATGAGCAGTTCTTC
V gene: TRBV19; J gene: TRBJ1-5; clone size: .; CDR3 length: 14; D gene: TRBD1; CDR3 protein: CASNIGTGVQPQHF; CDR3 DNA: TGTGCCAGTAACATCGGGACAGGGGTCCAGCCCCAGCATTTT
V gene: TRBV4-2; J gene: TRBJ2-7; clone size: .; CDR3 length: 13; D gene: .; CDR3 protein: CASSHGSSYEQYF; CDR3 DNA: TGTGCCAGCAGCCACGGCTCGTCCTACGAGCAGTACTTC
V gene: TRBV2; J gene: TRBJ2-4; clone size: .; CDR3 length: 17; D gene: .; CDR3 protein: CASSPLSGGVAKNIQYF; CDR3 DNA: TGTGCCAGCAGTCCCTTGAGCGGAGGGGTAGCCAAAAACATTCAGTACTTC
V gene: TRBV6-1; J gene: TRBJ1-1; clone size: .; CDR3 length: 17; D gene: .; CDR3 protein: CASSDTWSGPLNTEAFF; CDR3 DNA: TGTGCCAGCAGTGATACTTGGTCTGGACCATTGAACACTGAAGCTTTCTTT
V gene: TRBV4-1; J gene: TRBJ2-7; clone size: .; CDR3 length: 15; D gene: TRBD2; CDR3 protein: CASSQEAGDVYEQYF; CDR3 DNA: TGCGCCAGCAGCCAAGAGGCGGGAGACGTCTACGAGCAGTACTTC
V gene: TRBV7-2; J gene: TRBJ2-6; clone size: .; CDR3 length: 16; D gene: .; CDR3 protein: CASSKRQHSGANVLTF; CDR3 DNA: TGTGCCAGCAGCAAGAGACAGCACTCTGGGGCCAACGTCCTGACTTTC
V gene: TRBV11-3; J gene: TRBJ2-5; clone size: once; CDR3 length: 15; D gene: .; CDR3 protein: CASSSSGSWQETQYF; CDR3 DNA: TGTGCCAGCAGCTCCAGCGGTAGCTGGCAAGAGACCCAGTACTTC
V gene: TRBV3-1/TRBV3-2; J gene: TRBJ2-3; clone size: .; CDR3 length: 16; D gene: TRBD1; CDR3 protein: CASSQGIRGLVDTQYF; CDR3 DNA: TGTGCCAGCAGCCAAGGTATCAGGGGGTTGGTAGATACGCAGTATTTT
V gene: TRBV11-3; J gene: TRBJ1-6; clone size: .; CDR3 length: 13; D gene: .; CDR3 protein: CASSLYVNSPLHF; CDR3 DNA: TGTGCCAGCAGCTTATACGTGAATTCACCCCTCCACTTT
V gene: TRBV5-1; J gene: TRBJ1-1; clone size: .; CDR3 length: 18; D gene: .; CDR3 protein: CASTSAGAPSKSNTEAFF; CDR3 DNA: TGCGCCAGCACCTCAGCGGGGGCGCCCAGTAAATCGAACACTGAAGCTTTCTTT
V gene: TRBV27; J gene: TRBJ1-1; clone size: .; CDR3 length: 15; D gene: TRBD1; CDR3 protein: CASSRHRGVATEAFF; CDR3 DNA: TGTGCCAGCAGCCGGCACAGGGGGGTAGCAACTGAAGCTTTCTTT
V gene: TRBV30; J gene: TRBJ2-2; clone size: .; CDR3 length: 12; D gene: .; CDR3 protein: CAWSRGPGELFF; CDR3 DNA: TGTGCCTGGAGTCGGGGACCCGGGGAGCTGTTTTTT
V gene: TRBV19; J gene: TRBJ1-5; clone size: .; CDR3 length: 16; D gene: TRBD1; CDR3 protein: CASSIGTGQGNQPQHF; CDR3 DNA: TGTGCCAGTAGTATAGGCACGGGACAGGGTAATCAGCCCCAGCATTTT
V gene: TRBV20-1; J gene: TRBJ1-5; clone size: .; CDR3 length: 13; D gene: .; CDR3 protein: CSASQGTGQPQHF; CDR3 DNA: TGCAGTGCTAGTCAGGGAACGGGTCAGCCCCAGCATTTT
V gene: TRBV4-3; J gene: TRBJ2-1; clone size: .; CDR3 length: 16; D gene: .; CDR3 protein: CASSQEMGTRNNEQFF; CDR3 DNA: TGCGCCAGCAGCCAAGAGATGGGGACACGAAACAATGAGCAGTTCTTC
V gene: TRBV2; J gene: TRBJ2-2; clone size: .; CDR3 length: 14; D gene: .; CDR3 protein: CASSEARGAGELFF; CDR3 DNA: TGTGCCAGCAGTGAAGCGCGCGGGGCCGGGGAGCTGTTTTTT
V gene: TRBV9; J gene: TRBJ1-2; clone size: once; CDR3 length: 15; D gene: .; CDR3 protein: CASSVSFRGSYGYTF; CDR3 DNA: TGTGCCAGCAGCGTATCTTTTCGGGGCAGCTATGGCTACACCTTC
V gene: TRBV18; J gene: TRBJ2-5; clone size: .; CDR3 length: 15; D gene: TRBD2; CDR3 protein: CASSPWTSAQETQYF; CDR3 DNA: TGTGCCAGCTCACCATGGACTAGCGCCCAAGAGACCCAGTACTTC
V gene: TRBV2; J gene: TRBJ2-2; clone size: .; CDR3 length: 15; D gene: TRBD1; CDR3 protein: CASSGRQGWTGELFF; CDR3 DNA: TGTGCCAGCAGTGGGAGACAGGGCTGGACCGGGGAGCTGTTTTTT
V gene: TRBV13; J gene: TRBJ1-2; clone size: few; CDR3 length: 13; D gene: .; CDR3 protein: CASSARTPYGYTF; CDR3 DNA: TGTGCCAGCAGCGCGAGGACGCCTTATGGCTACACCTTC
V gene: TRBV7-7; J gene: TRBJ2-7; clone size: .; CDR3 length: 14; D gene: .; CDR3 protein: CASSPGGGLYEQYF; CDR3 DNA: TGTGCCAGCAGCCCCGGAGGGGGTCTCTACGAGCAGTACTTC
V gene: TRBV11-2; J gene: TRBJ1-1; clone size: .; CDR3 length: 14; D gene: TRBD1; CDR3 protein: CASSPLQGTAEAFF; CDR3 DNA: TGTGCCAGCAGCCCACTACAGGGGACGGCTGAAGCTTTCTTT
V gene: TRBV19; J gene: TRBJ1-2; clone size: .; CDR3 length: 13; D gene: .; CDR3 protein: CASSRDGLRGYTF; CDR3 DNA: TGTGCCAGTAGCCGGGACGGGTTGAGAGGCTACACCTTC
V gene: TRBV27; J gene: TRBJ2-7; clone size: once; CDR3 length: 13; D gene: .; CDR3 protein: CASSPRVNYEQYF; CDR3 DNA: TGTGCCAGCAGTCCTCGCGTAAACTACGAGCAGTACTTC
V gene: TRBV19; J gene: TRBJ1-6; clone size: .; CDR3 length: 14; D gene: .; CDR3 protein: CASRLSSYNSPLHF; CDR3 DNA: TGTGCCAGTAGATTGAGCTCCTATAATTCACCCCTCCACTTT
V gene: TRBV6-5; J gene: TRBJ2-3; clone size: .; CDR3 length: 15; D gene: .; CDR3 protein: CASSYGVTGTDTQYF; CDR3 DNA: TGTGCCAGCAGTTACGGGGTCACGGGGACAGATACGCAGTATTTT
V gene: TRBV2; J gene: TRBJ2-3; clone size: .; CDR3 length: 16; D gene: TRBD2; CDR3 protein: CASSEVGAGVPDTQYF; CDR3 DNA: TGTGCCAGCAGTGAAGTAGGAGCGGGAGTGCCAGATACGCAGTATTTT
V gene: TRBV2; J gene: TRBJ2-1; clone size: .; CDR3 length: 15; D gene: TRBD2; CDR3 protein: CASSQAGGSYNEQFF; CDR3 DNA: TGTGCCAGCAGTCAAGCGGGAGGCTCCTACAATGAGCAGTTCTTC
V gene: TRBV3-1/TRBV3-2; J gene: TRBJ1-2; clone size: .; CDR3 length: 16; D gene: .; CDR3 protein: CASSPGRAELNYGYTF; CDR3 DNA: TGTGCCAGCAGCCCCGGTAGGGCAGAGCTTAACTATGGCTACACCTTC
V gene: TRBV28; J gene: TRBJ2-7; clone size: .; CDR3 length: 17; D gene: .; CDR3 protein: CASSSPTGRIATYEQYF; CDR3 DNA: TGTGCCAGCAGTTCCCCGACGGGCAGGATCGCTACCTACGAGCAGTACTTC
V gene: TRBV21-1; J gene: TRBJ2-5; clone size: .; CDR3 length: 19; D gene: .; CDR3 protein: CASSKPGISVRLNKETQYF; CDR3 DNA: TGTGCCAGCAGCAAACCCGGAATAAGCGTCAGGCTTAATAAAGAGACCCAGTACTTC
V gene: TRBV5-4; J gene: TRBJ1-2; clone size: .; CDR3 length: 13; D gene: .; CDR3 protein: CAGSLDSNYGYTF; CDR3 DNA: TGTGCCGGCAGCCTAGACAGCAACTATGGCTACACCTTC
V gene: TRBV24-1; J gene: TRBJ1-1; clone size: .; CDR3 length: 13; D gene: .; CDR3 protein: CATSDGLNTEAFF; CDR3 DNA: TGTGCCACCAGTGATGGCTTGAACACTGAAGCTTTCTTT
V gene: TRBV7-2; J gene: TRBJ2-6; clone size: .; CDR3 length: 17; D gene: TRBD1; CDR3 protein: CASSTRQGRSGANVLTF; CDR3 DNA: TGTGCCAGCAGCACTCGACAGGGCCGCTCTGGGGCCAACGTCCTGACTTTC
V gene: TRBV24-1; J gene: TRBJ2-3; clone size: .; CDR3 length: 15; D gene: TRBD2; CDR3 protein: CATSYLAGGTDTQYF; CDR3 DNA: TGTGCCACCAGTTATCTAGCGGGGGGCACAGATACGCAGTATTTT
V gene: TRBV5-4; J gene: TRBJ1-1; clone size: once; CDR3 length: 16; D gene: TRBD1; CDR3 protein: CASSALQGAPNTEAFF; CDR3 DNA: TGTGCCAGCAGCGCCCTGCAGGGGGCGCCGAACACTGAAGCTTTCTTT
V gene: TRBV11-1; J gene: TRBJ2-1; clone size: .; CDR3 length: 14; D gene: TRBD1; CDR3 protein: CASEDRGAYNEQFF; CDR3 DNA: TGTGCCAGCGAAGACAGGGGAGCCTACAATGAGCAGTTCTTC
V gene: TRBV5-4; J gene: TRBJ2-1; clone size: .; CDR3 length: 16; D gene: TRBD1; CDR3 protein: CASSSGQVRSYNEQFF; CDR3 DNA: TGTGCCAGCAGTTCCGGACAGGTCCGCTCCTACAATGAGCAGTTCTTC